Below are 19 T cell receptor beta chains sequenced from a single sample in a study of blood T cell repertoires in COVID-19. Assay used: immunoSEQ multiplex PCR; TCRdb lists only in-frame clones, some missing. The data show 260,000 or so clones, roughly 90% seen once. The sequencing sample was made of peripheral blood. These receptors were obtained from a human donor in a cohort sampled during active COVID-19.

This chain joins TRBV28 and TRBJ1-5; 7 bases are shared with TRBD1. Looked up from germline, CDR1 is MDHEN and CDR2 is SYDVKM. The CDR3 covers 14 residues. The ends lost 4 bases at V and 6 bases at J; junction bases unmatched: 6. CDR3 in DNA: TGTGCCAGCAGTTCACGACAGGGACGTCAGCCCCAGCATTTT. Translating gives CASSSRQGRQPQHF.

This chain links TRBV6-6 with TRBJ2-7; tentative D call: TRBD2 (6 bases). Deletions cut 2 bases from V and 2 bases from J, with 16 bases between. The CDR3 is 16 amino acids. CDR1 is MNHNY, CDR2 SVGAGI, per germline (reference sequence). As DNA, the CDR3 is TGTGCCAGCAGTTACCGACCCCCGGGACTTACCTACGAGCAGTACTTC. It specifies CASSYRPPGLTYEQYF.

The V call is TRBV9, the J call TRBJ2-7; D not resolved. Trimming cost V 4 bases and J 2 bases, with 13 bases left between them. The CDR3 loop spans 14 amino acids. The germline gives CDR1 SGDLS, CDR2 YYNGEE. The CDR3 sequence is CASSPSGGPYEQYF. CDR3 coding DNA: TGTGCCAGCAGCCCCTCGGGTGGCCCCTACGAGCAGTACTTC.

The chain combines TRBV7-2 with TRBJ1-2; 7 bases are a match to TRBD1. CDR1 is SGHTA and CDR2 is FQGNSA in the germline V gene. The V gene end was trimmed by 0 bases and the J gene end by 2 bases; junction bases not matched to a gene: 0. The CDR3 loop spans 14 amino acids. The CDR3 DNA follows: TGTGCCAGCAGCTTAGCAGGGGGCAACTATGGCTACACCTTC. This translates into CASSLAGGNYGYTF. The whole variable domain, filled in from reference TRBV7-2 and TRBJ1-2, reads GAGVSQSPSNKVTEKGKDVELRCDPISGHTALYWYRQSLGQGLEFLIYFQGNSAPDKSGLPSDRFSAERTGGSVSTLTIQRTQQEDSAVYLCASSLAGGNYGYTFGSGTRLTVV.

This chain connects TRBV19 to TRBJ1-1; TRBD1 matches at 9 bases. J lost 0 bases, V lost 4 bases, and 9 bases had no gene match. The CDR3 extends over 17 amino acids. Per the germline V gene, CDR1 is LNHDA and CDR2 is SQIVND (reference sequence). This CDR3 is CASSTGTGNYMNTEAFF. CDR3 DNA sequence: TGTGCCAGTAGTACGGGGACAGGGAACTATATGAACACTGAAGCTTTCTTT. Using reference TRBV19 and TRBJ1-1 for the parts outside the CDR3, the full variable domain is DGGITQSPKYLFRKEGQNVTLSCEQNLNHDAMYWYRQDPGQGLRLIYYSQIVNDFQKGDIAEGYSVSREKKESFPLTVTSAQKNPTAFYLCASSTGTGNYMNTEAFFGQGTRLTVV.

The rearrangement links TRBV7-2 to TRBJ2-3; tentatively, D is TRBD2 (5 bases). The CDR3 has 15 amino acids. Per the germline V gene, CDR1 is SGHTA and CDR2 is FQGNSA. With 5 bases removed from V and 4 bases from J, the gap between germline ends came to 16 bases. The CDR3 DNA follows: TGTGCCAGCAGCCTAGGCGGGTACCCCCCAGATACGCAGTATTTT. Its protein product is CASSLGGYPPDTQYF.

This chain connects TRBV7-9 to TRBJ2-3; 8 nucleotides agree with TRBD1. The CDR3 is 14 amino acids. With 7 bases clipped from V and 3 bases from J, the junction kept 6 bases outside the gene matches. In germline, CDR1 is SEHNR, CDR2 FQNEAQ (reference sequence). In nucleotides, the CDR3 is TGTGCCAGCACCCAGGGGGCGTCAACAGATACGCAGTATTTT. This encodes CASTQGASTDTQYF. Supplemented by reference TRBV7-9 and TRBJ2-3, the full variable domain reads DTGVSQNPRHKITKRGQNVTFRCDPISEHNRLYWYRQTLGQGPEFLTYFQNEAQLEKSRLLSDRFSAERPKGSFSTLEIQRTEQGDSAMYLCASTQGASTDTQYFGPGTRLTVL.

The J gene is TRBJ1-6, the V gene TRBV27, with unresolved D. V was cut by 6 bases and J by 9 bases, with 24 bases left in between. The germline CDR1 and CDR2 sequences are MNHEY and SMNVEV (reference sequence). The CDR3 consists of 17 residues. DNA for the CDR3: TGTGCCAGCAGCCTAGAGCAGCGTGCCTTTCGGATTTCACCCCTCCACTTT. It translates to CASSLEQRAFRISPLHF.

This chain links TRBV4-3 with TRBJ2-3, with 8 bases fitting TRBD1. Per germline, CDR1 LGHNA and CDR2 YSLEER. The trim removed 1 base at V and 5 bases at J, leaving 5 bases unmatched. This CDR3 is built from 15 residues. The CDR3 here is CASSQAGRGQDTQYF. In DNA, the CDR3 is TGCGCCAGCAGCCAAGCGGGCAGGGGGCAAGATACGCAGTATTTT.

The rearrangement links TRBV5-1 to TRBJ1-2; TRBD1 matches 8 bases. The germline CDR1 and CDR2 sequences are SGHRS and YFSETQ. Germline trimming cut 2 bases from V and 4 bases from J; bases unmatched to any gene: 7. CDR3 length equals 15 residues. The CDR3 DNA reads TGCGCCAGCAGCTTAGGGACAGGTCCCTTCTATGGCTACACCTTC. Protein: CASSLGTGPFYGYTF.

The chain uses TRBV5-1 and TRBJ1-2; possibly TRBD1 for D (6 bases). With 5 bases removed from V and 2 bases from J, the gap between germline ends came to 10 bases. Germline loops: CDR1 SGHRS, CDR2 YFSETQ. The length of the CDR3 is 13 residues. The CDR3: CASRYTGNYGYTF. Written as DNA, the CDR3 is TGCGCCAGCAGATACACAGGGAACTATGGCTACACCTTC.

V usage is TRBV7-3 and J usage is TRBJ2-1; D is ambiguous. With 3 bases removed from V and 10 bases from J, the gap between germline ends came to 13 bases. Germline V CDR1 and CDR2: SGHTA, FQGTGA. CDR3 length: 13 residues. The CDR3 is CASSFDSLGEQFF. CDR3 in DNA: TGTGCCAGCAGCTTCGACTCCCTCGGCGAGCAGTTCTTC.

The V call is TRBV3-1 (or the pseudogene TRBV3-2), the J call TRBJ2-7, with TRBD1 as a possible D gene (5 bases). The V gene lost 4 bases and the J gene lost 3 bases, with 25 bases spanning the gap. This CDR3 has 18 residues. Germline V gives CDR1 LGHDT, CDR2 YNNKEL (reference sequence). The CDR3 reads CASSPSGKGLGLGYEQYF. The CDR3 DNA is TGTGCCAGCAGCCCCTCTGGAAAGGGGTTGGGGTTGGGCTACGAGCAGTACTTC.

The chain recombines TRBV5-1 with TRBJ2-7; no clear D. CDR3 length: 15 amino acids. Germline CDR1 and CDR2: SGHRS and YFSETQ. Between the trimmed V and J ends, which lost 4 bases and 0 bases, there was a span of 14 bases. The CDR3 loop is CASSPTVPSSYEQYF. CDR3 DNA sequence: TGCGCCAGCAGCCCCACAGTTCCCAGCTCCTACGAGCAGTACTTC. The entire variable domain, with the rest obtained from reference TRBV5-1 and TRBJ2-7, is as follows: KAGVTQTPRYLIKTRGQQVTLSCSPISGHRSVSWYQQTPGQGLQFLFEYFSETQRNKGNFPGRFSGRQFSNSRSEMNVSTLELGDSALYLCASSPTVPSSYEQYFGPGTRLTVT.

The genes are TRBV30 and TRBJ1-1; D is possibly TRBD1 (6 bases). Germline CDR1 and CDR2: GTSNPN and SVGIG (reference sequence). The CDR3 totals 15 residues. V lost 2 bases to trimming and J lost 1 base, with 14 bases between them. The CDR3 coding sequence is TGTGCCTGGAGTCGTCGGACAGAAGAGAACACTGAAGCTTTCTTT. Translating it yields CAWSRRTEENTEAFF. Full variable domain (outside the CDR3, taken from reference TRBV30 and TRBJ1-1): SQTIHQWPATLVQPVGSPLSLECTVEGTSNPNLYWYRQAAGRGLQLLFYSVGIGQISSEVPQNLSASRPQDRQFILSSKKLLLSDSGFYLCAWSRRTEENTEAFFGQGTRLTVV.

The chain couples TRBV28 to TRBJ2-1, with D possibly being TRBD1 (6 bases). The CDR3 runs to 12 residues. With 6 bases removed from V and 12 bases from J, the gap between germline ends came to 15 bases. Germline assignment: CDR1 MDHEN and CDR2 SYDVKM. CDR3 sequence reads: CASRSGASGQFF. CDR3 coding DNA: TGTGCCAGCAGATCAGGGGCGTCAGGGCAGTTCTTC.

The chain employs TRBV9 and TRBJ2-7, with D possibly TRBD1 on 6 matching bases. Germline V gene sequence: CDR1 SGDLS, CDR2 YYNGEE. The CDR3 extends over 13 amino acids. Deletions cut 1 base from V and 5 bases from J, with 10 bases between. In DNA, the CDR3 is TGTGCCAGCAGCGTATTGGACAGCCACGAGCAGTACTTC. Its protein is CASSVLDSHEQYF.

The CDR3 coding sequence is TGTGCCAGCAGAATTCGCAAGGGGCCTAAGAATGAGCAGTTCTTC. This sequence encodes CASRIRKGPKNEQFF. The chain joins TRBV7-9 to TRBJ2-1, with D possibly being TRBD1 (5 bases). Germline V gene data show CDR1 as SEHNR and CDR2 as FQNEAQ (reference sequence). The ends were cut back, 6 bases at V and 7 bases at J, with 19 bases in the middle. This CDR3 is 15 amino acids long.

The chain links TRBV7-2 to TRBJ1-6; 9 bases are a match to TRBD1. J gave up 8 bases and V 4 bases, and 9 bases lay outside the gene matches. Germline V gives CDR1 SGHTA, CDR2 FQGNSA. CDR3 length equals 16 residues. DNA of the CDR3: TGTGCCAGCAGCTCGACAGGGGGGATCTCTGATTCACCCCTCCACTTT. Translating gives CASSSTGGISDSPLHF. The full variable domain, its missing parts supplied by reference TRBV7-2 and TRBJ1-6, is GAGVSQSPSNKVTEKGKDVELRCDPISGHTALYWYRQSLGQGLEFLIYFQGNSAPDKSGLPSDRFSAERTGGSVSTLTIQRTQQEDSAVYLCASSSTGGISDSPLHFGNGTRLTVT.